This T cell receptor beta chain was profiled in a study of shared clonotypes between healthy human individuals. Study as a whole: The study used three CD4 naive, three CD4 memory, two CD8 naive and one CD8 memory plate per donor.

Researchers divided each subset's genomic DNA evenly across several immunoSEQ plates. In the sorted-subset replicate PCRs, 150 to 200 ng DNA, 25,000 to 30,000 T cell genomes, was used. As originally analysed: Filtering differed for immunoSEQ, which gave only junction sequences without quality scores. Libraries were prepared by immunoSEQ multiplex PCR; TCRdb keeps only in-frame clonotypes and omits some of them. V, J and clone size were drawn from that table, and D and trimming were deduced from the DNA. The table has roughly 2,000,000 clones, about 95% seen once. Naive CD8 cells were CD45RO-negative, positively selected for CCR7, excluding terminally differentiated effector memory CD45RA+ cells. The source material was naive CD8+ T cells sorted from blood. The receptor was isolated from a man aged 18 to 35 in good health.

CDR3 DNA sequence: TGTGCCAGCAGCTTAGTTAGCGGGTCCCAAGAGACCCAGTACTTC. Translation: CASSLVSGSQETQYF. The chain has TRBV13 and TRBJ2-5, with TRBD2 matching 7 bases. Germline trimming cut 1 base from V and 1 base from J; bases unmatched to any gene: 3. The CDR3 length is 15 residues. Germline V gene sequence: CDR1 PRHDT, CDR2 FYEKMQ (reference sequence). Drawing the rest from reference TRBV13 and TRBJ2-5, the complete variable domain is AAGVIQSPRHLIKEKRETATLKCYPIPRHDTVYWYQQGPGQDPQFLISFYEKMQSDKGSIPDRFSAQQFSDYHSELNMSSLELGDSALYFCASSLVSGSQETQYFGPGTRLLVL.